The rows below give T cell receptor beta chains drawn from one sample of a study of shared clonotypes between healthy human individuals. The method was immunoSEQ multiplex PCR; TCRdb's version includes in-frame clones alone and lacks a portion of them. The table shows around 1.9 million clones, with around 93% occurring only once. Sequencing was carried out using naive CD8+ T cells from PBMCs. All receptors derive from a man in his late teens or twenties in good health. Some clones in this sample may be carry-over from other donors' samples. Each CDR3 is given with its conserved first and last residue. D genes are given only for firm matches. Rows may omit the clone size; those that give it use once, few, many or a size class.

DNA: TGTGCCAGTAGTACCAACCGGGACAGCGCCTCCGGGGAGCTGTTTTTT; CDR3: CASSTNRDSASGELFF; D: TRBD1; V: TRBV19; J: TRBJ2-2; size: -
DNA: TGCGCCAGCAGCCAAGAAGGCCTAGCGGGGGCCAGTACGCAGTATTTT; CDR3: CASSQEGLAGASTQYF; D: TRBD2; V: TRBV4-3; J: TRBJ2-3; size: -
DNA: TGTGCCAGCAGCTTAGCGGTGGCGGGCAATAATGAAAAACTGTTTTTT; CDR3: CASSLAVAGNNEKLFF; D: -; V: TRBV7-9; J: TRBJ1-4; size: -
DNA: TGTGCCAGCAGCCAAGATCCCGGACAGGGCCCGAGGAGCTCCTACGAGCAGTACTTC; CDR3: CASSQDPGQGPRSSYEQYF; D: TRBD1; V: TRBV14; J: TRBJ2-7; size: -
DNA: TGTGCCACCATCCGGGCGGAATCCTACGAGCAGTACTTC; CDR3: CATIRAESYEQYF; D: -; V: TRBV6-5; J: TRBJ2-7; size: -
DNA: TGTGCCAGCAGCGAATCAGGGGCATATGGCTACACCTTC; CDR3: CASSESGAYGYTF; D: -; V: TRBV9; J: TRBJ1-2; size: -
DNA: TGCGCCAGCAGCTTGGAATGGAACGAGCAGTACTTC; CDR3: CASSLEWNEQYF; D: -; V: TRBV5-1; J: TRBJ2-7; size: once
DNA: TGTGCCAGCAGCCCCGTCGGGGGAAACACCATATATTTT; CDR3: CASSPVGGNTIYF; D: -; V: TRBV7-3; J: TRBJ1-3; size: -
DNA: TGTGCCAGTAGTATAGGAGGGACTAGCTCGGAGACCCAGTACTTC; CDR3: CASSIGGTSSETQYF; D: TRBD2; V: TRBV19; J: TRBJ2-5; size: -
DNA: TGTGCCAGTAGTAAAGAGGAACCAGGGCGGGAGGGCTCCTACGAGCAGTACTTC; CDR3: CASSKEEPGREGSYEQYF; D: TRBD2; V: TRBV19; J: TRBJ2-7; size: -
DNA: TGTGCCAGCTCGACCGGCACAGGGCCCCCCTACGAGCAGTACTTC; CDR3: CASSTGTGPPYEQYF; D: -; V: TRBV18; J: TRBJ2-7; size: -
DNA: TGTGCCAGCAGCGCTGGGGGTAAGGCCTCCTACGAGCAGTACTTC; CDR3: CASSAGGKASYEQYF; D: -; V: TRBV7-9; J: TRBJ2-7; size: once
DNA: TGCGCCAGCAGCCAGGGTTATGGCTACACCTTC; CDR3: CASSQGYGYTF; D: -; V: TRBV4-1; J: TRBJ1-2; size: once
DNA: TGTGCCAGCAGATTGCCGGGATCCAAAGCTTTCTTT; CDR3: CASRLPGSKAFF; D: -; V: TRBV7-9; J: TRBJ1-1; size: few
DNA: TGTGCCAGCAGTTTAGGTGCTAGCGGATACTCCTACGAGCAGTACTTC; CDR3: CASSLGASGYSYEQYF; D: TRBD2; V: TRBV28; J: TRBJ2-7; size: -
DNA: TGTGCCAGCAGCCAGGGGGTTTCGGACAGCACAGATACGCAGTATTTT; CDR3: CASSQGVSDSTDTQYF; D: TRBD1; V: TRBV11-2; J: TRBJ2-3; size: -
DNA: TGTGCCAGCAGCCTCACCCCGGGCACTCAAGAGACCCAGTACTTC; CDR3: CASSLTPGTQETQYF; D: -; V: TRBV7-7; J: TRBJ2-5; size: -
DNA: TGTGCCAGCACCGTAGCGGGCCATTACACTGAAGCTTTCTTT; CDR3: CASTVAGHYTEAFF; D: -; V: TRBV27; J: TRBJ1-1; size: -
DNA: TGTGCCAGCAGTCCCGTAGGGGGGACAGCCTACGAGCAGTACTTC; CDR3: CASSPVGGTAYEQYF; D: -; V: TRBV28; J: TRBJ2-7; size: -
DNA: TGTGCCAGCAGCGCCCGTTGGGTTCTCACAGATACGCAGTATTTT; CDR3: CASSARWVLTDTQYF; D: -; V: TRBV9; J: TRBJ2-3; size: -
DNA: TGTGCCAGCAATAGACAGGGGCCACCCTACGAGCAGTACTTC; CDR3: CASNRQGPPYEQYF; D: TRBD1; V: TRBV28; J: TRBJ2-7; size: -
DNA: TGTGCCACCAGCAGCCGCACAGATACGCAGTATTTT; CDR3: CATSSRTDTQYF; D: -; V: TRBV15; J: TRBJ2-3; size: -
DNA: TGCGCCAGCAGCCAAGCTCTGGACGTAATCACTGAAGCTTTCTTT; CDR3: CASSQALDVITEAFF; D: -; V: TRBV4-1; J: TRBJ1-1; size: -
DNA: TGTGCCAGCAGCCACTCTATCGGGGAGCTGTTTTTT; CDR3: CASSHSIGELFF; D: -; V: TRBV16; J: TRBJ2-2; size: -
DNA: TGTGCCAGCGGTGCGGGATGGAACAAACAGCAGTTCTTC; CDR3: CASGAGWNKQQFF; D: -; V: TRBV9; J: TRBJ2-1; size: -
DNA: TGCGCCAGCAGCCATTGGAGCTCTGGAAACACCATATATTTT; CDR3: CASSHWSSGNTIYF; D: -; V: TRBV4-1; J: TRBJ1-3; size: -
DNA: TGTGCCAGTAGTCCGCGACTAGCTGCCGGGGCCGAGCAGTACTTC; CDR3: CASSPRLAAGAEQYF; D: TRBD2; V: TRBV19; J: TRBJ2-7; size: -
DNA: TGTGCCAGCAGTCCAGACATTGTGTTTAGCAATCAGCCCCAGCATTTT; CDR3: CASSPDIVFSNQPQHF; D: -; V: TRBV27; J: TRBJ1-5; size: -
DNA: TGCGCCAGCAGCCAAGATGTGAGACTAGCCCCAGATACGCAGTATTTT; CDR3: CASSQDVRLAPDTQYF; D: TRBD2; V: TRBV4-1; J: TRBJ2-3; size: -
DNA: TGCGCCAGCAGCCGCAAGGACAGGGGCGCTCCCTTCCAAGAGACCCAGTACTTC; CDR3: CASSRKDRGAPFQETQYF; D: TRBD1; V: TRBV4-1; J: TRBJ2-5; size: once
DNA: TGCGCCAGCAGCTTGGCCTACGGAAGGCCCCCCGAGCAGTACTTC; CDR3: CASSLAYGRPPEQYF; D: -; V: TRBV5-1; J: TRBJ2-7; size: -
DNA: TGCAGCGGAGAGACACCATATGGCTACACCTTC; CDR3: CSGETPYGYTF; D: -; V: TRBV29-1; J: TRBJ1-2; size: once
DNA: TGTGCCAGCAGCGCCGACAGCGCCGGGGAGCTGTTTTTT; CDR3: CASSADSAGELFF; D: -; V: TRBV9; J: TRBJ2-2; size: -
DNA: TGTGCCAGCAGCAAAACAGACGGTTTCGCCGGGGAGCTGTTTTTT; CDR3: CASSKTDGFAGELFF; D: -; V: TRBV9; J: TRBJ2-2; size: -
DNA: TGTGCCAGCAGCCCCGGACTAGCGTTACAAGAGACCCAGTACTTC; CDR3: CASSPGLALQETQYF; D: TRBD2; V: TRBV9; J: TRBJ2-5; size: -
DNA: TGTGCCAGCAGCCACCCCGGGGGTGTGCAAGAGACCCAGTACTTC; CDR3: CASSHPGGVQETQYF; D: -; V: TRBV7-2; J: TRBJ2-5; size: -